This T cell receptor beta chain comes out of a study of T cell responses to AZD1222 COVID-19 vaccine. Study-level background: Pooled samples include second doses given at about 4 or 12 weeks.

TCRdb's copy holds only in-frame clones and misses some; the assay was immunoSEQ multiplex PCR. The sample has approximately 140,000 clones, less than 95% seen once. CDR1 is LNHDA and CDR2 is SQIVND in the germline V gene (reference sequence). V shed 5 bases, J shed 7 bases, and the junction held 9 bases outside the gene matches. This CDR3 is 14 amino acids long. The rearrangement joins TRBV19 to TRBJ1-2; 8 bases match TRBD1. This sequence originates from an adult in good health. Sample: peripheral blood, taken on day 0 of AZD1222 vaccination. The CDR3 spells CASSSRTGISGYTF. CDR3 nucleotides: TGTGCCAGTAGTTCCAGGACAGGGATTTCTGGCTACACCTTC.